This passage covers 7 T cell receptor beta chains from one sample sequenced in a study of blood T cells in healthy people across ages. It was with a sample-barcoded 5' primer and a J-beta primer mix that a second PCR of roughly 7 to 12 cycles was run. TCRdb ran MiXCR on the 5' RACE reads and lists one entry per CDR3 protein. The sample consists of over 1,500,000 distinct CDR3 sequences, less than 50% of them appearing once. Sequenced material: blood. These receptors all stem from a woman between 40 and 55 years old in good health.

This rearrangement joins TRBV4-2 to TRBJ1-5; a possible D gene is TRBD1 (5 bases). The length of the CDR3 is 15 residues. The V end lost 0 bases, the J end lost 5 bases, and 11 bases lay between the germline ends. Germline CDR1 and CDR2: LGHNA and YNFKEQ. CDR3 loop: CASSQDGTLDQPQHF. The CDR3 DNA is TGTGCCAGCAGCCAAGACGGGACTCTAGATCAGCCCCAGCATTTT.

This clonotype was picked up many times. Sequence at one end of the junction differs from germline and may be a read error. The chain carries TRBV7-2 and TRBJ2-5; TRBD2 might be the D (7 bases). This CDR3 has 14 amino acids. Germline V gene data show CDR1 as SGHTA and CDR2 as FQGNSA. Here the CDR3 DNA reads TGCGCCAGCAGCTTCGGGGGGCCACAAGAGACCCAGTACTTC. Its protein is CASSFGGPQETQYF. The full variable domain, its missing parts supplied by reference TRBV7-2 and TRBJ2-5, is GAGVSQSPSNKVTEKGKDVELRCDPISGHTALYWYRQSLGQGLEFLIYFQGNSAPDKSGLPSDRFSAERTGGSVSTLTIQRTQQEDSAVYLCASSFGGPQETQYFGPGTRLLVL.

The V gene is TRBV9, the J gene TRBJ2-3; no reliable D call. The CDR3 sequence is 16 residues long. CDR1 is SGDLS, CDR2 YYNGEE, per germline. V was shortened by 0 bases and J by 2 bases, with 13 bases between the two germline ends. CDR3 amino acids: CASSVVGRRTTDTQYF. The CDR3 coding sequence is TGTGCCAGCAGCGTAGTAGGCAGGCGAACCACAGATACGCAGTATTTT.

V gene TRBV20-1 combines with J gene TRBJ1-2, with TRBD1 matching over 7 bases. Germline loops: CDR1 DFQATT, CDR2 SNEGSKA (reference sequence). The CDR3 is made up of 12 amino acids. With V trimmed by 6 bases and J by 6 bases, 7 bases remained unmatched. DNA of the CDR3: TGCAGTGCGGTACAGGGGACCCATGGCTACACCTTC. Its translation is CSAVQGTHGYTF.

The gene calls are TRBV7-2 and TRBJ2-3, with D possibly TRBD1 on 5 matching bases. V lost 6 bases and J 3 bases, leaving 16 bases between the germline ends. There are 15 residues in the CDR3. CDR1 SGHTA and CDR2 FQGNSA come from the germline V gene. The CDR3 nucleotides read TGTGCCAGCAGGACGGTCCAAGGGGCAACAGATACGCAGTATTTT. This encodes CASRTVQGATDTQYF.

The chain couples TRBV6-6 to TRBJ1-2; 9 nucleotides line up with TRBD1. With 9 bases clipped from V and 3 bases from J, the junction kept 11 bases outside the gene matches. The CDR3 runs to 15 residues. Germline V gene data show CDR1 as MNHNY and CDR2 as SVGAGI (reference sequence). The CDR3 reads CASKDRGMRHYGYTF. Here the CDR3 DNA reads TGTGCCAGTAAGGACAGGGGAATGCGGCACTATGGCTACACCTTC.

This clonotype was recorded a few times. This chain connects TRBV25-1 to TRBJ2-3, with a tentative D call TRBD2 (5 bases). The V end lost 2 bases, the J end lost 4 bases, and 7 bases lay between the germline ends. Germline V gene lookup returns CDR1 MGHDK and CDR2 SYGVNS. This CDR3 comprises 13 residues. CDR3 residues: CASSERGPDTQYF. CDR3 in DNA: TGTGCCAGCAGTGAACGCGGGCCAGATACGCAGTATTTT.